The rows below give T cell receptor beta chains drawn from one sample of a study of T cell responses to AZD1222 COVID-19 vaccine. Here immunoSEQ multiplex PCR was the method, and the copy in TCRdb shows in-frame clones only, minus some. This table has approximately 140,000 clones, less than 95% appearing once. The sample in question was peripheral blood, obtained on day 0 of AZD1222 vaccination. These receptor sequences come from an adult in good health. Each CDR3 is given without its conserved first and last residue.

12 TRBV21-1 ASSKGQGNQPQH
12 TRBV18 ASSPTRDSAIQY
15 TRBV15 ATSRDLQGDGTDTQY
12 TRBV15 ATSRGGQDSPLH
11 TRBV7-9 ASRLTPGAGYT
13 TRBV5-4 ASSNRQGDTGELF
12 TRBV5-5 ASSFGTTAGELF
11 TRBV25-1 ASSIREAGELF
13 TRBV6-5 ASSYSISGSYGYT
15 TRBV5-6 ASSLATGGGPLETQY
11 TRBV9 ASSPVPSWELF
15 TRBV2 ATAPGRSSTTNEKLF
13 TRBV4-1 ASSQVPASNYGYT
11 TRBV2 ASSGRGNSPLH
12 TRBV3-1/TRBV3-2 ASSSQTGGYGYT
12 TRBV28 ASSQQNGNQPQH
13 TRBV11-3 ASSLKPGAYNEQF
13 TRBV7-6 ASSLASGLQETQY
16 TRBV19 ASSPGTSGGGSYNEQF
13 TRBV15 ATSPLGRYTDTQY
16 TRBV9 ASSGRLAGGGVTDTQY
13 TRBV19 ASSISWRSNQPQH
13 TRBV4-1 ASSQVVWGRTSQY
13 TRBV7-9 ASSSSDRGRGKLF
14 TRBV30 AWSLSGTSGTGELF
14 TRBV25-1 ASSEGQIATNEKLF
10 TRBV2 ASSEDLSEQF
12 TRBV7-2 ASSLESRRYGYT
11 TRBV6-5 ASSLAGGQPQH
10 TRBV13 ASSSDTGELF
12 TRBV5-1 ASSLGLLGNTIY
17 TRBV18 ASSPPRIFQTSPNEKLF